This T cell receptor (beta chain) is from a study of blood T cell repertoires in COVID-19. Study information: Sites in the United States, Italy and Spain provided acute and convalescent COVID-19 samples. In each case, the material was cDNA or gDNA derived from T cells, B-cell-depleted T cells, or PBMCs.

Authors' analysis steps: Amplifying reference gene primers gave estimates of nucleated cell counts. The protocol was immunoSEQ multiplex PCR, while the TCRdb copy is restricted to in-frame clones and leaves out a portion. The V and J calls and clone size were taken over from that table, and D and trimming were inferred from the DNA. Among about 150,000 clones listed, about 86% were seen once. The CDR3 spans 16 residues. J was trimmed by 2 bases and V by 4 bases; bases with no gene match: 2. From germline, CDR1 is LNHNV and CDR2 YYDKDF (reference sequence). Sample: peripheral blood. The chain uses TRBV15 and TRBJ2-3; 14 nucleotides agree with TRBD2. The receptor's source is a man aged 65 to 85 with acute or convalescent COVID-19. The CDR3 is CATSTGLAGDTDTQYF. CDR3 nucleotide sequence: TGTGCCACCAGCACGGGACTAGCGGGAGACACAGATACGCAGTATTTT.